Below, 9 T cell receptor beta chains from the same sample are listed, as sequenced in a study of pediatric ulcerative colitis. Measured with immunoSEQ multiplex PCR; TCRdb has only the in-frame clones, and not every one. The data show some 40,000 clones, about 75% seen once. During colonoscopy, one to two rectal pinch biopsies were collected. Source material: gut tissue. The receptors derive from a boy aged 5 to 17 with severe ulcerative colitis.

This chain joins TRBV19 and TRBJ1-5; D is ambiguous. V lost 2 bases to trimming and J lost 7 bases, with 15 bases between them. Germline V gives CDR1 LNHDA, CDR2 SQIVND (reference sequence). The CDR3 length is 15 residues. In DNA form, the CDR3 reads TGTGCCAGTAGTATATTAGGGCCACTATCACAGCCCCAGCATTTT. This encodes CASSILGPLSQPQHF.

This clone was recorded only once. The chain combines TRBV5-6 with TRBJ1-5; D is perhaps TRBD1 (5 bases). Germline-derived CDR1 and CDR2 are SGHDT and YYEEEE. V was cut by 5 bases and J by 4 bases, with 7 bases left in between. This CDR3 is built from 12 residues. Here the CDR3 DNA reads TGTGCCAGCAGAAAGGGGAATCAGCCCCAGCATTTT. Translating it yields CASRKGNQPQHF.

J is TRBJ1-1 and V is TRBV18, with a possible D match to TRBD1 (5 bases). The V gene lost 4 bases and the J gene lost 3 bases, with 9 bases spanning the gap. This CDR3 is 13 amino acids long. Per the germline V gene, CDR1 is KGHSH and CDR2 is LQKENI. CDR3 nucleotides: TGTGCCAGCTCACTTTCGGGGGACACTGAAGCTTTCTTT. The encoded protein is CASSLSGDTEAFF.

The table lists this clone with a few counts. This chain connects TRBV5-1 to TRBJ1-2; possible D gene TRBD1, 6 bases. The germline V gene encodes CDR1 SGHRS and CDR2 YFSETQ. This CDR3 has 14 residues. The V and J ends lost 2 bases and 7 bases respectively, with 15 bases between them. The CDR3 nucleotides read TGCGCCAGCAGCTTACTCTCAGGGGAAGGTGGCTACACCTTC. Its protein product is CASSLLSGEGGYTF.

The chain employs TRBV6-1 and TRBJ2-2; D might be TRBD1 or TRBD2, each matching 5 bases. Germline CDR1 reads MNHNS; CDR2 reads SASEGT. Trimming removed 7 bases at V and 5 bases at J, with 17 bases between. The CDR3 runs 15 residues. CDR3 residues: CASTKEGPRTGELFF. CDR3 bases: TGTGCCAGCACAAAAGAGGGGCCGAGGACCGGGGAGCTGTTTTTT.

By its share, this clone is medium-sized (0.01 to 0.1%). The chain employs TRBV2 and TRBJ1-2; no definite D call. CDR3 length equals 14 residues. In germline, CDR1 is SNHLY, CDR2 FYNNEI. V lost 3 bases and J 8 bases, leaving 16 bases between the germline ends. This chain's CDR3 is CASSETVGSGGYTF. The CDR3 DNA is TGTGCCAGCAGTGAGACCGTCGGATCTGGGGGCTACACCTTC. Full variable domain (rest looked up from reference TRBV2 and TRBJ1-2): EPEVTQTPSHQVTQMGQEVILRCVPISNHLYFYWYRQILGQKVEFLVSFYNNEISEKSEIFDDQFSVERPDGSNFTLKIRSTKLEDSAMYFCASSETVGSGGYTFGSGTRLTVV.

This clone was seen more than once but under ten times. CDR3 sequence: CASSWDSTYEQYF. The CDR3 nucleotides read TGCGCCAGCAGCTGGGACAGCACCTACGAGCAGTACTTC. The chain combines TRBV5-1 with TRBJ2-7; 7 bases agree with TRBD1. In germline, CDR1 is SGHRS, CDR2 YFSETQ. The V segment lost 3 bases and the J segment 2 bases; nucleotides outside the gene matches: 2. This CDR3 comprises 13 residues.

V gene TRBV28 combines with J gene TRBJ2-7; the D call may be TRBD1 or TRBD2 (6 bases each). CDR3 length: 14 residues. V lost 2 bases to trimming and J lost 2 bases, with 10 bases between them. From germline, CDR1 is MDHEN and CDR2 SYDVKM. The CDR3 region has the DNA TGTGCCAGCAGTTTACGGGGGCGGACCTACGAGCAGTACTTC. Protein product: CASSLRGRTYEQYF.

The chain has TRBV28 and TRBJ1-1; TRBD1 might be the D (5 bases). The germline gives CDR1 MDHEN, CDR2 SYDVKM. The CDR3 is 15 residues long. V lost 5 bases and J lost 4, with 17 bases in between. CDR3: CASSLPRGRSTEAFF. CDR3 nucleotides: TGTGCCAGCAGTCTACCGCGGGGGAGGAGCACTGAAGCTTTCTTT.